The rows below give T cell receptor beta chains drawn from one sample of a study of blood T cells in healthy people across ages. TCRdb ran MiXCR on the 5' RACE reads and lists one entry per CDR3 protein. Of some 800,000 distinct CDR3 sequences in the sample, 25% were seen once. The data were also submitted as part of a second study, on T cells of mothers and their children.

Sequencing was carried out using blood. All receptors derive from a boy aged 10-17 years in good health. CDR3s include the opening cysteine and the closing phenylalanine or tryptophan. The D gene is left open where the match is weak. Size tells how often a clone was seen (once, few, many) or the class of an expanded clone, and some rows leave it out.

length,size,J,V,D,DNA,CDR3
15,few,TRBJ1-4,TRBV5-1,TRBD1,TGCGCCAGCAGCTTCCCCGGGACAGGGGAAGAAAAACTGTTTTTT,CASSFPGTGEEKLFF
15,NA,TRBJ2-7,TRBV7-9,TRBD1,TGTGCCAGCAGCTTAAAAGGGACAGGGGGTCACGAGCAGTACTTC,CASSLKGTGGHEQYF
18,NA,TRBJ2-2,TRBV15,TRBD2,TGTGCCACCAGCAGCGCTAGTAGCGGGAGTATCAGAGCCGGGGAGCTGTTTTTT,CATSSASSGSIRAGELFF
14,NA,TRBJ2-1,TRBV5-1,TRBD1,TGCGCCAGCACGAGGGGACAGATCTACAATGAGCAGTTCTTC,CASTRGQIYNEQFF
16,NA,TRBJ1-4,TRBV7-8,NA,TGTGCCAGCAGCTTTCGGGAGACCACAACTAGTGAAAAACTGTTTTTT,CASSFRETTTSEKLFF
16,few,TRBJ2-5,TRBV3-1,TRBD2,TGTGCCAGCAGCCCCCTCGGCGGGAGAGTGGGCGAGACCCAGTACTTC,CASSPLGGRVGETQYF
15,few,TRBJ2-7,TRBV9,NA,TGTGCCAGCAGCGTTTTCCGGGACGGAACCTACGAGCAGTACTTC,CASSVFRDGTYEQYF
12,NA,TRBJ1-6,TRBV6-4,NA,TGTGCCAGCAGTGACTCCGGTTCACCCCTCCACTTT,CASSDSGSPLHF
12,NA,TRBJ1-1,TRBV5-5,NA,TGTGCCAGCAGCTTATGGGACACTGAAGCTTTCTTT,CASSLWDTEAFF
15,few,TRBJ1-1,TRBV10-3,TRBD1,TGTGCCATCAACCCGGGGACAGGGTCTCGCACTGAAGCTTTCTTT,CAINPGTGSRTEAFF
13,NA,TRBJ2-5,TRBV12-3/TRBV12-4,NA,TGTGCCAGCAGTAACAGGTTTCGGGAGACCCAGTACTTC,CASSNRFRETQYF
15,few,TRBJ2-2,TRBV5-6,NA,TGTGCCAGCAGCTTGGGGACAAGGAACACCGGGGAGCTGTTTTTT,CASSLGTRNTGELFF
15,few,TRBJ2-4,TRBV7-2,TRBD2,TGTGCCAGCACCTTGGGGGGGGACGCTGGAAACATTCAGTACTTC,CASTLGGDAGNIQYF
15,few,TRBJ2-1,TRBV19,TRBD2,TGTGCCAGTAGTATTATTACTAGCGGGAACAATGAGCAGTTCTTC,CASSIITSGNNEQFF
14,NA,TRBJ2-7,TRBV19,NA,TGTGCCAGTACCCAAGGCGGCACCACCTACGAGCAGTACTTC,CASTQGGTTYEQYF
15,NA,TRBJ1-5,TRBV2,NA,TGTGCCAGCGCCCTCGGGGGGGAGTACAATCAGCCCCAGCATTTT,CASALGGEYNQPQHF
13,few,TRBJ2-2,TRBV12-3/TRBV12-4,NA,TGTGCCACAGCGTCCCCATACACCGGGGAGCTGTTTTTT,CATASPYTGELFF
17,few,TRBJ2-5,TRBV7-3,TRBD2,TGTGCCAGCAGCCCATTAGCGGGGGGGCCGGTCGGAGAGACCCAGTACTTC,CASSPLAGGPVGETQYF
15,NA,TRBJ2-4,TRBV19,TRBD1,TGTGCCAGTAGTGCCTCCTCAGGGGGAGCAAACATTCAGTACTTC,CASSASSGGANIQYF
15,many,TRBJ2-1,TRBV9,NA,TGTGCCAGCGCGTCACCAGGGGTGACCTACAATGAGCAGTTCTTC,CASASPGVTYNEQFF
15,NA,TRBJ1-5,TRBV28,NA,TGTGCCAGCAGTTTCCAGGGGAAAAACAATCAGCCCCAGCATTTT,CASSFQGKNNQPQHF